These 14 T cell receptor beta chains were sequenced from one sample in a study of T-cell memory formation after mild COVID-19. TCRdb analysed the 5' RACE reads with MiXCR anew, one entry per CDR3 protein. This sample yields fewer than 200,000 distinct CDR3 sequences, of which about a fifth are seen a single time; about 23% belongs to the top ten. The sequenced sample consisted of PBMCs or a T cell subset sorted from them (not recorded which). The receptors stem from an adult woman who had mild COVID-19 (a few samples of this study predate the infection). Cell type and time point are not known.

V usage is TRBV27 and J usage is TRBJ1-1, with D possibly TRBD1 on 5 matching bases. The CDR3 covers 14 residues. Trimming took off 6 bases at V and 1 base at J, with 12 bases between the two ends. Germline CDR1 reads MNHEY; CDR2 reads SMNVEV (reference sequence). The CDR3 coding sequence is TGTGCCAGCAGCCCCGGGACTCCGAACACTGAAGCTTTCTTT. Translated: CASSPGTPNTEAFF.

V is TRBV7-9 and J is TRBJ1-1, with 8 nucleotides matching TRBD1. The CDR3 has 15 amino acids. V lost 3 bases, J lost 0 bases, and 3 bases stayed unmatched. Germline CDR1 and CDR2: SEHNR and FQNEAQ (reference sequence). DNA of the CDR3: TGTGCCAGCAGCTTCGACAGGGGAATGAACACTGAAGCTTTCTTT. This gives the protein CASSFDRGMNTEAFF.

This clonotype is medium-sized within its sample. This chain uses TRBV4-1 with TRBJ2-7, with TRBD2 identical over 16 bases. Germline V gene data show CDR1 as MGHRA and CDR2 as YSYEKL. The CDR3 contains 19 residues. The junction had 12 bases not matched to a gene; V was cut back by 3 bases and J by 4 bases. This CDR3 is CASSHPGLAGGPLSYEQYF. CDR3 coding DNA: TGCGCCAGCAGCCACCCGGGACTAGCGGGGGGGCCCCTCTCGTACGAGCAGTACTTC.

The chain employs TRBV2 and TRBJ2-3; 11 bases agree with TRBD2. The V and J ends lost 4 bases and 2 bases, in that order; junction bases with no gene match: 14. CDR3 size: 19 residues. CDR1 and CDR2 (germline): SNHLY, FYNNEI. The CDR3 DNA reads as TGTGCCAGCAGTGGGGTGTCTAGCGGGGGGAATCCCCCCACAGATACGCAGTATTTT. It codes for CASSGVSSGGNPPTDTQYF.

V usage is TRBV9 and J usage is TRBJ1-2; D might be TRBD1 (5 bases). Germline loops: CDR1 SGDLS, CDR2 YYNGEE. Deletions cut 3 bases from V and 0 bases from J, with 15 bases between. The CDR3 sequence is 16 residues long. For the CDR3, the DNA is TGTGCCAGCAGCGCGGAGGTTTCAGGGACTAACTATGGCTACACCTTC. Its protein product is CASSAEVSGTNYGYTF.

This clonotype was seen a few times. The chain couples TRBV6-2 or TRBV6-3 to TRBJ2-5; D call uncertain. The CDR3 runs to 15 residues. The germline V gene has CDR1 MNHEY and CDR2 SVGEGT. V was cut by 2 bases and J by 10 bases, with 20 bases left in between. CDR3 DNA: TGTGCCAGCAGTTACCTGTCCTACACACCGCCTCTCCAGTACTTC. The encoded protein is CASSYLSYTPPLQYF.

This chain uses TRBV24-1 with TRBJ2-1; 11 nucleotides agree with TRBD2. Germline V lookup: CDR1 KGHDR, CDR2 SFDVKD. CDR3 length: 17 residues. Germline trimming cut 0 bases from V and 5 bases from J; bases unmatched to any gene: 5. The CDR3 region has the DNA TGTGCCACCAGTGATTTGTCTAGCGGGGGGCCAGACAATGAGCAGTTCTTC. Encoded protein: CATSDLSSGGPDNEQFF.

V is TRBV27 and J is TRBJ2-3; maybe TRBD2 (6 bases). The germline gives CDR1 MNHEY, CDR2 SMNVEV (reference sequence). V was cut by 2 bases and J by 5 bases, with 8 bases left in between. The CDR3 has 13 amino acids. CDR3 bases: TGTGCCAGCAGTTTAGGGGGGAAAGATACGCAGTATTTT. It encodes CASSLGGKDTQYF.

This clonotype came up a few times. The chain combines TRBV6-5 with TRBJ2-7; 9 nucleotides align to TRBD2. The V gene end was trimmed by 2 bases and the J gene end by 0 bases; junction bases not matched to a gene: 2. This CDR3 comprises 15 residues. Germline V gene data show CDR1 as MNHEY and CDR2 as SVGAGI. CDR3 protein: CASSYASGTSYEQYF. CDR3 nucleotide sequence: TGTGCCAGCAGTTACGCTAGCGGGACCTCCTACGAGCAGTACTTC.

The chain employs TRBV5-6 and TRBJ2-6; D is unclear. Germline values: CDR1 SGHDT, CDR2 YYEEEE. Deletions cut 4 bases from V and 0 bases from J, with 17 bases between. The CDR3 is 18 amino acids. The CDR3 protein is CASSPGATGRSGANVLTF. The CDR3 DNA is TGTGCCAGCAGCCCCGGAGCCACCGGGCGCTCTGGGGCCAACGTCCTGACTTTC.

This clonotype was counted a few times. CDR3 residues: CASSQDQGTPGYGYTF. DNA for the CDR3: TGCGCCAGCAGCCAAGATCAAGGAACCCCCGGCTATGGCTACACCTTC. The chain recombines TRBV4-1 with TRBJ1-2; D remains unclear. Trimming removed 0 bases from V and 4 bases from J, with 15 bases in between. From germline, CDR1 is MGHRA and CDR2 YSYEKL. There are 16 residues in the CDR3.

The chain couples TRBV13 to TRBJ2-4; D might be TRBD2 (6 bases). Germline CDR1 PRHDT, CDR2 FYEKMQ (reference sequence). The length of the CDR3 is 16 residues. The germline V and J ends were trimmed by 5 bases and 7 bases, with 21 bases remaining between them. The CDR3 protein is CASSPSSGRHGNIQYF. The CDR3 DNA reads as TGTGCCAGCAGCCCCAGTAGCGGCAGGCACGGGAACATTCAGTACTTC.

This clonotype was seen ten or more times. This chain joins TRBV7-6 and TRBJ2-5; 8 bases line up with TRBD2. CDR3 length: 14 amino acids. The germline V gene encodes CDR1 SGHVS and CDR2 FNYEAQ. V shed 6 bases, J shed 1 base, and the junction held 4 bases outside the gene matches. The DNA for the CDR3 is TGTGCCAGCAGTTTGGCGGGGGGCCAAGAGACCCAGTACTTC. Protein sequence: CASSLAGGQETQYF.

There are a few counts of this clonotype. The rearrangement links TRBV9 to TRBJ2-7; 8 nucleotides align to TRBD1. With 0 bases clipped from V and 4 bases from J, the junction kept 12 bases outside the gene matches. The length of the CDR3 is 17 residues. Germline V gene sequence: CDR1 SGDLS, CDR2 YYNGEE. The CDR3 protein is CASSVADRGSGRYEQYF. For the CDR3, the DNA is TGTGCCAGCAGCGTAGCTGACAGGGGCTCTGGGCGTTACGAGCAGTACTTC.